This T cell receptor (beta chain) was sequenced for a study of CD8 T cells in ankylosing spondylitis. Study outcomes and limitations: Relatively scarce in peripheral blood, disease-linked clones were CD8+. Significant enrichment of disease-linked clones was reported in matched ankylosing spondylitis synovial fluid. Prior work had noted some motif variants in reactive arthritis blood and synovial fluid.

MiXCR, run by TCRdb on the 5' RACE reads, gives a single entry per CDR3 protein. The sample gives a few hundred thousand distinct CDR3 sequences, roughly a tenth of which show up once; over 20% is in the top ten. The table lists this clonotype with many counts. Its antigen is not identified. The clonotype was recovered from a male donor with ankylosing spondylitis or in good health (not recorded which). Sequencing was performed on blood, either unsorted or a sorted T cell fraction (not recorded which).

CDR3 sequence reads: CSATGLPEQFF. Here the CDR3 DNA reads TGCAGTGCTACCGGACTCCCGGAGCAGTTCTTC. V usage is TRBV20-1 and J usage is TRBJ2-1; D is possibly TRBD2 (5 bases). Per the germline V gene, CDR1 is DFQATT and CDR2 is SNEGSKA (reference sequence). V was clipped by 4 bases and J by 10 bases, with 11 bases between them. The CDR3 has 11 amino acids.